Below, one TCR beta chain is given with its context. Its antigen remains unidentified. Base qualities are not at hand, and no much larger clone is one base apart. The TCR beta CDR3 regions were amplified from RNA transcripts. A first-round RT-PCR of the TCR CDR3 used the HTBI primer set with the Qiagen OneStep RT-PCR kit. Libraries were constructed in a second round of multiplex PCR, after which size selection and purification were carried out. The libraries were sequenced on an Illumina HiSeq2000 using paired-end 100 bp reads. In the source study's methods: Raw data were processed with SOAPnuke, discarding reads with adapters, uncalled bases, mean Phred below 15, or no exact constant-primer or identifier match. High-quality paired reads were merged using COPE v1.2.5, and each unique nucleotide sequence was defined as a clonotype. MiTCR v1.1 was used to align the clonotypes against IMGT TRBV, TRBD and TRBJ reference segments. The analysis included only V-J combinations with a frequency above 0.0001, which together covered 99% to 99.2% of the repertoires. The TCS score was defined as the ratio of F50 (clonal expansion) to E x V (chaos), calculated using BLOSUM62-based TCRdist between CDR3 peptides within each V-J. Welch's t-statistics and random forest reduced 514 V-J features to 10 to 15, which were used in a naive Bayes classifier (R e1071). TCRdb itself trimmed the public reads at Q25 with fastp, ran MiXCR and retained productive beta chains. A single entry per CDR3 protein holds the most common genes and DNA from its merged rows. TCRdb's processing, not the authors', yielded these V and J calls. Present in this sample are around 300,000 distinct CDR3 sequences, more than 11% of which were seen just once. About 22% of the sample comes from the top ten.

Trimming removed 2 bases from V and 13 bases from J; the gene matches leave 13 bases unexplained. Including the terminal cysteine and phenylalanine, the CDR3 comprises 15 residues. Of the read, only the CDR3 DNA is kept; its 45 bases are in frame from base 1. CDR1 and CDR2 were assigned from the germline V gene (reference sequence) as GTSNPN and SVGIG. The data were obtained in a study of T cells in Graves' hyperthyroidism and ophthalmopathy (dated by TCRdb to the late 2010s). For the study in its entirety: Peripheral blood was collected at initial diagnosis, before any treatment. TCR V-J signatures able to tell the groups apart were searched for in a discovery cohort of 100 or so patients, of whom more than 40 had Graves' ophthalmopathy and some 60 had stable Graves' hyperthyroidism. Prospective prediction of ophthalmopathy was tested in an independent validation cohort of fewer than 20 hyperthyroidism patients and 15 to 17 patients who later progressed to ophthalmopathy. The 85 to 100 discovery patients were randomly split 7:3 into training and test sets. The study also compared thyroid tissue and blood T-cell repertoires from roughly six Graves' hyperthyroidism patients. Once sampling was done, hyperthyroidism patients were given methimazole at a starting dose of 30 mg daily, whereas ophthalmopathy patients were given high-dose intravenous methylprednisolone. The paper describes TCR Vbeta CDR3 sequencing of some 130 peripheral blood samples, made up of roughly 40 ophthalmopathy patients, around 73 hyperthyroidism patients and some 17 progressor patients. Summary of the overall study and its limitations: No statistical method was used to set the sample size in advance, and investigators knew the group allocation. In validation, progression to ophthalmopathy was predicted by the model with around 70% sensitivity and 72.22% specificity, a median of around 5.9 months before onset. Most expanded thyroid clonotypes (frequency above 0.001) were also found in blood, which suggests that blood repertoires may mirror thyroid immune responses. A 13 V-J signature model separated ophthalmopathy from stable hyperthyroidism, with 87.88% sensitivity and roughly 81% specificity in cross-validation and 80%/75% in testing.

Stable Graves' hyperthyroidism was defined as the absence of progression to ophthalmopathy over 18 months of follow-up. Hyperthyroidism patients were newly diagnosed, with disease duration under 2 months, and aged 18 to 65 years. Exclusion was applied to patients with uncontrolled infections, other autoimmune diseases, pregnancy or lactation. Diagnoses were established on the basis of clinical symptoms, serum thyroxine and TRAb, thyroid ultrasound, and orbital computed tomography. PBMCs were separated from about 10 ml of fresh peripheral blood using Ficoll-Paque density gradient centrifugation. Total RNA was extracted using Trizol reagent, and RNA quality was assessed on an Agilent 2100 Bioanalyzer.

This receptor was obtained from a woman aged 30 to 39 with Graves' hyperthyroidism. The source material was blood. The sequence is built from TRBV30 and TRBJ1-6; 8 central bases correspond to TRBD1. For the CDR3, the sequence is CAWSPGQATEHPLHF. The DNA sequence reads TGTGCCTGGAGTCCGGGACAGGCAACCGAGCACCCCCTCCACTTT.